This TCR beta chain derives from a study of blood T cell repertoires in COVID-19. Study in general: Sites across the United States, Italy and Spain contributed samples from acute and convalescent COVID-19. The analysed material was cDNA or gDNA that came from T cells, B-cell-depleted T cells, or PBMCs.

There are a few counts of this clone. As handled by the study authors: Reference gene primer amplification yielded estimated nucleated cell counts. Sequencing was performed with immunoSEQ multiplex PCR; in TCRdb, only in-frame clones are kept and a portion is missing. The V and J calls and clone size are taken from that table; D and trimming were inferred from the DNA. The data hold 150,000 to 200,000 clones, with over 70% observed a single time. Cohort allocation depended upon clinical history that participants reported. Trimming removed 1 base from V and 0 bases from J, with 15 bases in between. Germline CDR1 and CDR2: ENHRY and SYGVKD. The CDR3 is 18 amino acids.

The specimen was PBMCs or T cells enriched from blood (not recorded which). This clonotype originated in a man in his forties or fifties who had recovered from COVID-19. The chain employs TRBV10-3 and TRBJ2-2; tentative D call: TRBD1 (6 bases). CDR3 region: CAISEFLSGTTNTGELFF. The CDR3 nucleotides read TGTGCCATCAGTGAGTTTCTATCCGGGACAACGAACACCGGGGAGCTGTTTTTT.